One T cell receptor (beta chain) is described in this entry. This sample is part of a study of blood T cell repertoires in COVID-19. Study context: The samples span acute and convalescent COVID-19 from the United States, Italy and Spain. The cDNA or gDNA used as material had been derived from T cells, B-cell-depleted T cells, or PBMCs.

The ends were cut back, 3 bases at V and 6 bases at J, with 3 bases in the middle. There are 12 residues in the CDR3. Per the study methods: Estimation of nucleated cell counts relied on the amplification of reference gene primers. Sequencing used immunoSEQ multiplex PCR; TCRdb keeps in-frame clones, though not all of them. D and trimming come from the DNA, and the V and J calls and clone size come from that table. The sample includes tens of thousands of clones, 82% of them seen just once. V is TRBV12-3 or TRBV12-4 and J is TRBJ1-6; no clear D. The specimen was peripheral blood. This clonotype was sampled from a woman older than 75 with acute or convalescent COVID-19. CDR3 sequence (DNA): TGTGCCAGCAGTTTGAGTAATTCACCCCTCCACTTT. It translates to CASSLSNSPLHF.